This T cell receptor beta chain originates from a study of T cell repertoires in cytomegalovirus infection. TCRdb re-derived calls from the reads in MiXCR, one entry per CDR3 protein. The sample carries 200,000 to 300,000 distinct CDR3 sequences, about 12% recorded once. The study's findings and limits: HLA-C-restricted CMV clonotypes gave the most frequent clonotype in two of eight donors. People with CMV and the relevant HLA were identified by cumulative public TCR beta family frequency.

On this clonotype itself: What it binds is unknown.

This CDR3 contains 12 residues. V lost 3 bases and J 5 bases, leaving 10 bases between the germline ends. Germline assignment: CDR1 DFQATT and CDR2 SNEGSKA (reference sequence). Material: PBMCs. This receptor was obtained from a human donor in good health (CMV status not recorded). Some clones in this sample may be carry-over from other donors' samples. The rearrangement links TRBV20-1 to TRBJ1-1; D is undetermined. The CDR3 DNA follows: TGCAGTGCTAGGATCGGGAGGACTGAAGCTTTCTTT. Its protein product is CSARIGRTEAFF.